This is a list of T cell receptor beta chains from one sample in a study of CD4+ T cells in melanoma. Clones were sequenced by immunoSEQ multiplex PCR, and TCRdb holds only the in-frame ones, with some missing. The data contain about 21,000 clones, almost 85% of them singletons. The sequenced sample consisted of cells from a culture (not recorded whether cultured in vitro). The receptors shown here come from a human donor with melanoma. CDR3s include the opening cysteine and the closing phenylalanine or tryptophan. A D gene is named only where the DNA matches it firmly. The size field is filled for only some rows; it gives once, few, many or a size class.

CDR3 protein,CDR3 DNA,clone size,J gene,D gene,CDR3 length,V gene
CASPDDDTQYF,TGCGCCAGCCCCGACGATGATACGCAGTATTTT,few,TRBJ2-3,.,11,TRBV5-1
CASSLGRGKDYNEQFF,TGTGCCAGCAGCTTAGGGAGGGGAAAAGACTACAATGAGCAGTTCTTC,.,TRBJ2-1,.,16,TRBV7-9
CASSRGQVSGVNTEAFF,TGTGCCAGCAGCCGAGGCCAGGTCTCCGGCGTGAACACTGAAGCTTTCTTT,once,TRBJ1-1,.,17,TRBV11-2
CASSEKGQGSNQPQHF,TGTGCCAGCAGTGAAAAAGGACAGGGGAGCAATCAGCCCCAGCATTTT,few,TRBJ1-5,TRBD1,16,TRBV6-1
CASSLTQGNEQFF,TGTGCCAGCAGCCTAACTCAGGGGAATGAGCAGTTCTTC,.,TRBJ2-1,.,13,TRBV7-3
CASSQDGGIGNQPQHF,TGCGCCAGCAGCCAAGATGGGGGGATCGGCAATCAGCCCCAGCATTTT,.,TRBJ1-5,.,16,TRBV4-1
CASSPTGNTEAFF,TGTGCCAGCTCACCCACAGGGAACACTGAAGCTTTCTTT,.,TRBJ1-1,.,13,TRBV18
CASSIPGGATSYSNQPQHF,TGTGCCAGTAGTATTCCAGGGGGGGCGACCTCTTATAGCAATCAGCCCCAGCATTTT,.,TRBJ1-5,TRBD1,19,TRBV19
CASSTSGTGLRNTIYF,TGTGCCAGTAGTACCTCCGGGACAGGGCTTCGTAACACCATATATTTT,once,TRBJ1-3,TRBD1,16,TRBV19
CASSYTGYEQYF,TGTGCCAGCAGCTATACAGGCTACGAGCAGTACTTC,.,TRBJ2-7,.,12,TRBV7-9
CASSRQGIDNSPLHF,TGTGCCAGCAGCCGACAGGGCATTGATAATTCACCCCTCCACTTT,.,TRBJ1-6,TRBD1,15,TRBV11-1
CASSLPTVGPNNEQFF,TGTGCCAGCTCACTCCCGACCGTGGGGCCCAACAATGAGCAGTTCTTC,.,TRBJ2-1,.,16,TRBV18
CASSLVVGQGNSPLHF,TGTGCCAGCAGCTTAGTGGTAGGACAGGGGAATTCACCCCTCCACTTT,few,TRBJ1-6,TRBD1,16,TRBV7-9
CASSLGVVARAFF,TGTGCCAGCAGTCTAGGGGTTGTGGCGCGCGCTTTCTTT,.,TRBJ1-1,.,13,TRBV7-6
CASGGGNSPLHF,TGTGCCTCGGGAGGCGGTAATTCACCCCTCCACTTT,once,TRBJ1-6,.,12,TRBV5-6
CASSTKTKGGSGNTIYF,TGCGCCAGCAGTACTAAAACAAAGGGAGGCTCTGGAAACACCATATATTTT,.,TRBJ1-3,.,17,TRBV23-1
CASSLDSILYGYTF,TGTGCCAGCAGCTTAGACAGTATCTTGTATGGCTACACCTTC,.,TRBJ1-2,.,14,TRBV7-9
CASSAAGGQGGVNEQFF,TGTGCCAGCAGTGCCGCCGGAGGACAGGGAGGGGTCAATGAGCAGTTCTTC,.,TRBJ2-1,.,17,TRBV6-1
CASSVRVGVEQFF,TGTGCCAGCAGTGTTCGGGTAGGGGTTGAGCAGTTCTTC,.,TRBJ2-1,.,13,TRBV2
CASSPSRAYEQYF,TGTGCCAGCTCACCTTCCAGGGCCTACGAGCAGTACTTC,.,TRBJ2-7,.,13,TRBV18
CASSQDREQAFF,TGTGCCAGCTCACAGGACAGGGAACAAGCTTTCTTT,.,TRBJ1-1,TRBD1,12,TRBV18
CASSPPGLAGGSPYEQYF,TGTGCCAGCTCACCACCGGGACTAGCGGGGGGTTCCCCCTACGAGCAGTACTTC,.,TRBJ2-7,TRBD2,18,TRBV18
CASRPTGVGTEAFF,TGTGCCAGTAGACCGACAGGGGTGGGCACTGAAGCTTTCTTT,.,TRBJ1-1,TRBD1,14,TRBV19
CASSMGTGSGVHTF,TGTGCCAGTAGTATGGGTACCGGGTCAGGGGTACACACCTTC,.,TRBJ1-2,.,14,TRBV19
CASSLSRGVGETQYF,TGTGCCAGCAGTTTATCCCGCGGGGTCGGGGAGACCCAGTACTTC,.,TRBJ2-5,.,15,TRBV27
CASSVTALRGAGTGELFF,TGTGCCAGCAGCGTAACCGCACTCCGGGGAGCAGGGACCGGGGAGCTGTTTTTT,few,TRBJ2-2,.,18,TRBV9
CASRRGTGQETQYF,TGCGCCAGCAGGAGGGGGACAGGGCAAGAGACCCAGTACTTC,.,TRBJ2-5,TRBD1,14,TRBV5-1
CASSFRGGGWMGETQYF,TGCGCCAGCAGCTTCAGAGGCGGAGGGTGGATGGGGGAGACCCAGTACTTC,.,TRBJ2-5,.,17,TRBV5-1
CASTNRGEAFF,TGTGCCAGTACCAACAGGGGAGAAGCTTTCTTT,.,TRBJ1-1,TRBD1,11,TRBV19
CASSLRDSVRAFF,TGTGCCAGCAGTTTAAGGGACAGCGTACGGGCTTTCTTT,.,TRBJ1-1,TRBD1,13,TRBV27
CASSQVRGETQYF,TGTGCCAGCAGCCAGGTCCGGGGGGAGACCCAGTACTTC,.,TRBJ2-5,.,13,TRBV7-2
CASSFSDRNTGELFF,TGTGCCAGCAGTTTCAGTGACAGGAACACCGGGGAGCTGTTTTTT,.,TRBJ2-2,.,15,TRBV6-5
CASSLADSGTQYF,TGTGCCAGCAGCTTGGCGGACAGCGGGACCCAGTACTTC,.,TRBJ2-5,.,13,TRBV7-9
CATSRDLEDEKLFF,TGTGCCACCAGCAGAGATTTGGAGGATGAAAAACTGTTTTTT,.,TRBJ1-4,.,14,TRBV15
CASGTTLTYNEQFF,TGTGCTAGTGGCACAACCCTTACTTACAATGAGCAGTTCTTC,.,TRBJ2-1,.,14,TRBV12-5
CASSPDSGARRDEQFF,TGTGCCAGCTCACCAGATAGCGGGGCCCGACGAGATGAGCAGTTCTTC,.,TRBJ2-1,TRBD2,16,TRBV18
CASSQRFDDGTDTQYF,TGCGCCAGCAGCCAACGGTTCGACGACGGCACAGATACGCAGTATTTT,.,TRBJ2-3,.,16,TRBV4-1
CASKVIGTPNTGELFF,TGTGCCAGCAAGGTGATCGGGACTCCGAACACCGGGGAGCTGTTTTTT,.,TRBJ2-2,.,16,TRBV5-6